This T cell receptor (beta chain) emerged from a study of beta chain features in type 1 diabetes. Study results and limitations: cDNA-based sequencing might over-represent cells highly expressing TCR.

cDNA synthesis used the whole RNA isolate, giving expressed TCRB sequences. Method: immunoSEQ multiplex PCR; TCRdb's copy keeps in-frame clones and lacks some. The repertoire holds 150,000 to 200,000 clones, with roughly 9.1% as singletons. A remark on this clone: Its antigen is unknown.

CDR3 length equals 14 residues. Sequencing was performed on central memory CD4+ T cells from blood. This TCR came from a woman aged 18-30 years in good health. V and J are TRBV12-2 and TRBJ2-2; TRBD1 was called by the table and not checked on the DNA. TRBV12-2 represents a pseudogene. The CDR3 coding sequence is TGTGCAAGTCGCTTACAGGGGAGCACCGGGGAGCTGTTTTTT. As protein: CASRLQGSTGELFF.